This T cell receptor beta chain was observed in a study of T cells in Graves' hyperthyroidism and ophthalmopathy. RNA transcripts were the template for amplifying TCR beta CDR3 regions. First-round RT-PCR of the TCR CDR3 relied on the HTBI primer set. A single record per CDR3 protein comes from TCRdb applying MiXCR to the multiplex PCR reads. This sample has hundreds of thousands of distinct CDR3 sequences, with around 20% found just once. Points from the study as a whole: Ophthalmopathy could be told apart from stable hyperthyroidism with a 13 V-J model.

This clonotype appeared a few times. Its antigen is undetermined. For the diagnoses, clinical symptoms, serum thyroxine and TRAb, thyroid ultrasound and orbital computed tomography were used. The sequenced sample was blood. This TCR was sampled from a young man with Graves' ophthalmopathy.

Here the CDR3 DNA reads TGCAGTGCCCAGAGGGCTAGCGGAACCTTAGCCAAAAACATTCAGTACTTC. It translates to CSAQRASGTLAKNIQYF. The chain employs TRBV20-1 and TRBJ2-4, with 7 bases matching TRBD2. The CDR3 runs to 17 residues. The germline CDR1 and CDR2 sequences are DFQATT and SNEGSKA (reference sequence). With 6 bases clipped from V and 0 bases from J, the junction kept 14 bases outside the gene matches.